This TCR beta chain was recorded in a study of Tregs in tolerant kidney transplant recipients (dated 2019 in TCRdb). About the full investigation: The transplants used related donors along with nonmyeloablative bone marrow transplantation, and in the human trials mixed chimerism was transient. The study used TCRbeta sequencing to identify donor-specific regulatory T cells before combined kidney and bone marrow transplantation, then tracked those cells after transplant. Overall study results and their limits: Because only a small number of patients were included, the study had limitations, and the results will need to be validated in larger populations as well as under other immunosuppression protocols. Biological reproducibility was not directly addressed, though technical replication error appeared minimal. PCR primers changed over time for some patients, so nucleotide-level comparison across those patients' samples was not possible. Expanding Tregs with activated donor B cells appeared to identify the most biologically relevant and donor-specific TCRbeta repertoire. In tolerant patients, the expansion of donor-specific Tregs was greater than global Treg expansion, suggesting that the expansion was antigen-driven rather than nonspecific.

Note on this clone: The antigen this receptor binds is unknown. Base qualities are not at hand, and no much larger clone is one base apart.

The time point label of this sample denotes: blood sample drawn before combined kidney and bone marrow transplant. Thawed PBMCs were FACS-sorted into unstimulated Tregs (CD4+CD25+CD127-), CD4+ non-Tregs (CD4+CD25-), CD4 cells and CD8 cells. Patients were a few combined kidney and bone marrow transplant recipients from the ITN036ST trial, and only these trial subjects had samples available. Healthy control blood was processed by Ficoll density gradient to PBMCs and cryopreserved; patient PBMCs were collected before and after transplant. CDR1 and CDR2 are drawn from the germline V gene: SGHVS, FNYEAQ. The germline ends are 6 bases apart after V is trimmed by 5 bases and J by 0 bases. From the cysteine up to the phenylalanine, the CDR3 has a length of 13 residues. The sequence is cut down to CDR3 DNA, 39 bases in frame from base 1. Genomic DNA was extracted from sorted cells with the QIAGEN DNeasy Blood and Tissue Kit for TCRbeta CDR3 sequencing. Through immunoSEQ, high-throughput TCRbeta CDR3 sequencing was done commercially, including PCR amplification with internal controls and bias correction. The authors processed their data as follows. Unique productive TCRbeta sequences were defined by CDR3 nucleotide sequence where primers matched, and otherwise by CDR3 amino acid sequence together with Vbeta and Jbeta genes. Sorting error was corrected by removing sequences shared between sorted populations at a frequency ratio of 2:1 or less, and the remaining shared sequences were assigned to the higher population. A sequence counted as donor-reactive if, in CFSE-low cells, the sequence had a frequency of at least 0.01% and was expanded at least 5-fold compared with unstimulated cells. Jensen-Shannon divergence calculated on the top 100 TCRbeta sequences ranked by frequency was used to measure repertoire divergence. For samples with multiple sequencing runs, sorting error was corrected in each run separately before the runs were combined. In TCRdb, the immuneACCESS table is reduced to in-frame sequences with V and J assigned. These tables do not hold every clone; where another copy was compared, an unresolved V gene accounts for under half, and the others remain unexplained. V and J calls plus clone size are reproduced from that table; the DNA served to infer D and trimming. The sample includes about 100,000 clones, with almost 90% observed a single time. Of the sample, roughly 0.31% falls within the top ten clones.

The rearrangement joined TRBV7-6 to TRBJ2-3, with the D gene call left open. This specimen was CD4+ T cells from blood, taken before the transplant. The TCR comes from a human donor who received a combined kidney and bone marrow transplant. The DNA sequence is as follows: TGTGCCAGCAGCCTCTCTAGCACAGATACGCAGTATTTT. Its protein reads: CASSLSSTDTQYF.